The rows below give T cell receptor beta chains drawn from one sample of a study of T-cell reconstitution after alpha-beta-depleted transplantation in children. TCRdb used MiXCR to reprocess the PCR reads, holding one entry per CDR3 protein. In the table there are 150,000 to 250,000 distinct CDR3 sequences, 5% to 7.5% of which are singletons. The starting material was PBMCs, obtained before TCRalphabeta/CD19-depleted stem cell transplant. The receptors here all came from a girl in the first two years of life with combined immunodeficiency, due to receive a stem cell transplant. CDR3s include the opening cysteine and the closing phenylalanine or tryptophan. A D gene is named only where the DNA matches it firmly. Rows give clone size only sometimes, using once, few, many, or a class for an expanded clone.

j_gene: TRBJ1-6; len: 14; d_gene: TRBD1; v_gene: TRBV3-1; abundance: many; CDR3nt: TGTGCCAGCAGCCCTGGACAGGGGGCTTCACCCCTCCACTTT; CDR3aa: CASSPGQGASPLHF
j_gene: TRBJ2-5; len: 15; d_gene: TRBD2; v_gene: TRBV7-3; abundance: many; CDR3nt: TGTGCCAGCAGTCTAGGACTAGCGGGAGAAGAGACCCAGTACTTC; CDR3aa: CASSLGLAGEETQYF
j_gene: TRBJ1-2; len: 15; d_gene: TRBD1; v_gene: TRBV6-5; abundance: few; CDR3nt: TGTGCCAGCAGTTACTCGACCCGGACAGGGTATGGCTACACCTTC; CDR3aa: CASSYSTRTGYGYTF
j_gene: TRBJ2-7; len: 16; d_gene: TRBD2; v_gene: TRBV25-1; abundance: many; CDR3nt: TGTGCCAGCAGTGAATGGTTAGCGGGAGGGCTGAGTGAGCAGTACTTC; CDR3aa: CASSEWLAGGLSEQYF
j_gene: TRBJ1-1; len: 15; d_gene: NA; v_gene: TRBV4-1; abundance: many; CDR3nt: TGCGCCAGCAGCCAACTATTTACAGGGAACACTGAAGCTTTCTTT; CDR3aa: CASSQLFTGNTEAFF
j_gene: TRBJ2-5; len: 17; d_gene: NA; v_gene: TRBV29-1; abundance: many; CDR3nt: TGCAGCGTTGAAATCGGGGGAGTAGCAGTTATTGAGGAGACCCAGTACTTC; CDR3aa: CSVEIGGVAVIEETQYF
j_gene: TRBJ1-5; len: 13; d_gene: NA; v_gene: TRBV7-2; abundance: many; CDR3nt: TGTGCCAGCACCGAACAGGGAGGGCAGCCCCAGCATTTT; CDR3aa: CASTEQGGQPQHF
j_gene: TRBJ2-5; len: 14; d_gene: NA; v_gene: TRBV9; abundance: many; CDR3nt: TGTGCCAGCAGCTCTCAGGGAGGATGGGAGACCCAGTACTTC; CDR3aa: CASSSQGGWETQYF
j_gene: TRBJ2-2; len: 21; d_gene: TRBD1; v_gene: TRBV5-1; abundance: many; CDR3nt: TGCGCCAGCAGCTTGGTCCGTGGAGCCAGGGGGCTTACGTTGGTCACCGGGGAGCTGTTTTTT; CDR3aa: CASSLVRGARGLTLVTGELFF
j_gene: TRBJ1-6; len: 13; d_gene: NA; v_gene: TRBV7-2; abundance: many; CDR3nt: TGTGCCAGCAGCTTAGATCTTAATTCACCCCTCCACTTT; CDR3aa: CASSLDLNSPLHF
j_gene: TRBJ1-2; len: 15; d_gene: TRBD1; v_gene: TRBV28; abundance: NA; CDR3nt: TGTGCCAGCAGTTTGGCCCCCCAGGGGGCTGGTGGCTACACCTTC; CDR3aa: CASSLAPQGAGGYTF
j_gene: TRBJ2-7; len: 15; d_gene: TRBD2; v_gene: TRBV28; abundance: many; CDR3nt: TGTGCCAGCAGTTATGTAGCGGGAGGGCAATACGAGCAGTACTTC; CDR3aa: CASSYVAGGQYEQYF
j_gene: TRBJ1-1; len: 16; d_gene: TRBD1; v_gene: TRBV12-3/TRBV12-4; abundance: many; CDR3nt: TGTGCCAGCAGCCTAGGGGGCCCGGGGCTGAACACTGAAGCTTTCTTT; CDR3aa: CASSLGGPGLNTEAFF
j_gene: TRBJ2-7; len: 15; d_gene: NA; v_gene: TRBV20-1; abundance: many; CDR3nt: TGCAGTGCTAGTAGTCTCCTTGAAGTAACCTACGAGCAGTACTTC; CDR3aa: CSASSLLEVTYEQYF
j_gene: TRBJ2-4; len: 15; d_gene: TRBD1; v_gene: TRBV7-9; abundance: many; CDR3nt: TGTGCCAGCAAAACGACCGGGACAGACAAAAACATTCAGTACTTC; CDR3aa: CASKTTGTDKNIQYF
j_gene: TRBJ2-3; len: 14; d_gene: TRBD2; v_gene: TRBV3-1; abundance: many; CDR3nt: TGTGCCAGCAGCCGGGGGGGAGGCACAGATACGCAGTATTTT; CDR3aa: CASSRGGGTDTQYF
j_gene: TRBJ1-4; len: 14; d_gene: TRBD1; v_gene: TRBV5-1; abundance: many; CDR3nt: TGCGCCAGCAGCGCGACAGGGACTAATGAAAAACTGTTTTTT; CDR3aa: CASSATGTNEKLFF
j_gene: TRBJ2-5; len: 15; d_gene: NA; v_gene: TRBV28; abundance: many; CDR3nt: TGTGCCAGCAGTTTACTTCTAGAGGTCGGAGAGACCCAGTACTTC; CDR3aa: CASSLLLEVGETQYF